The 25 T cell receptor beta chains presented below share a single source sample, sequenced in a study of blood T cell repertoires in COVID-19 (dated by TCRdb to between 2020 and 2021). Library preparation used the immunoSEQ multiplex PCR assay. Drawn from immuneACCESS, this table holds only the in-frame rearrangements with V and J called that TCRdb kept. Clones are partly lost; checked studies trace under half to an unresolved V gene and leave the rest unexplained. The sample table records more than 65,000 clones; roughly 87% of these occur just once. Clones ranked in the top ten supply less than 7% of the sample. Sequencing was done on a sample of peripheral blood. The receptors originated from a woman aged 45 to 65 with acute or convalescent COVID-19.

This clone was observed a few times. Written as DNA, the CDR3 is TGTGCCAGCAGCCAAGGGCCTGGAGCGTTCTCTGAAGCTTTCTTT. This encodes CASSQGPGAFSEAFF. V is TRBV3-1 (or the pseudogene TRBV3-2) and J is TRBJ1-1; D uncertain. From germline, CDR1 is LGHDT and CDR2 YNNKEL (reference sequence). This CDR3 is 15 amino acids long. Deletions cut 1 base from V and 6 bases from J, with 15 bases between.

The chain combines TRBV19 with TRBJ2-2; 8 nucleotides line up with TRBD1. Trimming removed 10 bases from V and 6 bases from J; junction bases left unmatched: 10. CDR3 length equals 14 residues. CDR1 and CDR2 (germline): LNHDA, SQIVND (reference sequence). The CDR3 spells CATTGVRGAGELFF. CDR3 bases: TGTGCCACGACAGGGGTCCGGGGCGCCGGGGAGCTGTTTTTT.

The chain uses TRBV29-1 and TRBJ1-2; 8 bases agree with TRBD1. V was clipped by 3 bases and J by 3 bases; unmatched bases: 0. Germline V lookup: CDR1 SQVTM, CDR2 ANQGSEA. The CDR3 is made up of 12 amino acids. CDR3: CSVEDRDYGYTF. The CDR3 DNA is TGCAGCGTTGAGGACAGGGACTATGGCTACACCTTC.

The rearrangement joins TRBV7-3 to TRBJ2-4; D is possibly TRBD1 (5 bases). This CDR3 contains 15 residues. Germline V lookup: CDR1 SGHTA, CDR2 FQGTGA. V was pared by 2 bases and J by 9 bases, with 17 bases between. The CDR3 here is CASSLDGQIHGIQYF. Here the CDR3 DNA reads TGTGCCAGCAGCTTAGATGGACAAATTCATGGCATTCAGTACTTC.

The gene calls are TRBV30 and TRBJ1-2; a possible D gene is TRBD1 (5 bases). Deletions cut 2 bases from V and 8 bases from J, with 15 bases between. Germline V lookup: CDR1 GTSNPN, CDR2 SVGIG (reference sequence). The CDR3 has 13 amino acids. The CDR3 DNA sequence: TGTGCCTGGAGTATCGACCTTAGGGGAGGCTACACCTTC. The encoded protein is CAWSIDLRGGYTF.

The chain employs TRBV9 and TRBJ2-2; TRBD2 aligns across 7 bases. The CDR3 contains 13 residues. V gave up 7 bases and J gave up 3 bases; unmatched junction bases: 3. Per the germline V gene, CDR1 is SGDLS and CDR2 is YYNGEE. CDR3 nucleotide sequence: TGTGCCAGCGGGGGAGGGGACACCGGGGAGCTGTTTTTT. As protein: CASGGGDTGELFF.

J is TRBJ2-5 and V is TRBV24-1, with D maybe TRBD1 (6 bases). CDR3 size: 16 residues. Germline V gene data show CDR1 as KGHDR and CDR2 as SFDVKD. Trimming took off 3 bases at V and 5 bases at J, with 18 bases between the two ends. CDR3: CATSDPKGVGMETQYF. The CDR3, as DNA: TGTGCCACCAGTGATCCCAAGGGGGTGGGGATGGAGACCCAGTACTTC.

A word on this clone: One junction end does not reproduce the germline sequence, and a read error may be involved. This rearrangement joins TRBV7-7 to TRBJ2-7, with TRBD1 matching over 7 bases. Germline assignment: CDR1 SSHAT and CDR2 FNYEAQ (reference sequence). There are 15 residues in the CDR3. CDR3 in DNA: TGTGCTAGCAGCTCTGGGGCAGGGGGCTCCTACGAGCAGTACTTC. This encodes CASSSGAGGSYEQYF.

The V call is TRBV7-9, the J call TRBJ2-7, with 7 bases lining up with TRBD2. This CDR3 is 14 amino acids long. V was clipped by 5 bases and J by 4 bases; unmatched bases: 8. Per the germline V gene, CDR1 is SEHNR and CDR2 is FQNEAQ (reference sequence). CDR3 sequence (DNA): TGTGCCAGCAGCACCGGACTAGTGAGTTACGAGCAGTACTTC. It codes for CASSTGLVSYEQYF.

This clone has just one count. Other DNA sequences in this sample translate to the same CDR3. The chain is built from TRBV27 and TRBJ1-1, with a weak D call TRBD1 (5 bases). CDR3 length equals 14 residues. V dropped 2 bases and J dropped 4 bases, with 11 bases sitting between them. CDR1 MNHEY and CDR2 SMNVEV come from the germline V gene (reference sequence). CDR3 bases: TGTGCCAGCAGTTTAGGGACGGGAGGCACTGAAGCTTTCTTT. It translates to CASSLGTGGTEAFF.

The chain uses TRBV29-1 and TRBJ1-2, with D possibly being TRBD1 (5 bases). Germline values: CDR1 SQVTM, CDR2 ANQGSEA. The CDR3 has 14 residues. The germline V and J ends were trimmed by 6 bases and 8 bases, with 22 bases remaining between them. The CDR3 bases are TGCAGCGTGAGTTCCACAGGACCCACGGCGGGCTACACCTTC. It yields the protein CSVSSTGPTAGYTF.

V usage is TRBV10-3 and J usage is TRBJ2-1, with 7 bases identical to TRBD1. Trimming cost V 7 bases and J 0 bases; bases outside gene matches: 3. Germline CDR1 reads ENHRY; CDR2 reads SYGVKD. This CDR3 region has 14 residues. This CDR3 reads CAITRDSSYNEQFF. CDR3 nucleotide sequence: TGTGCCATCACCCGGGACAGCTCCTACAATGAGCAGTTCTTC.

This rearrangement joins TRBV18 to TRBJ1-3; 7 bases align to TRBD1. This CDR3 comprises 16 residues. Germline V CDR1 and CDR2: KGHSH, LQKENI. Trimming took 3 bases from V and 2 from J; bases not matched to a gene: 7. The CDR3 sequence: CASSPQGERTGNTIYF. The DNA for the CDR3 is TGTGCCAGCTCACCCCAGGGGGAACGGACTGGAAACACCATATATTTT.

The V gene is TRBV11-3, the J gene TRBJ1-1, with D possibly TRBD1 on 5 matching bases. The CDR3 is made up of 13 amino acids. CDR1 and CDR2 from the germline V gene are SGHNT and YENEEA. V lost 3 bases and J 4 bases, leaving 9 bases between the germline ends. The CDR3 region is CASSFDSGTEAFF. CDR3 nucleotide sequence: TGTGCCAGCAGCTTCGACAGTGGCACTGAAGCTTTCTTT.

The V call is TRBV27, the J call TRBJ2-2; D unresolved. This CDR3 is built from 14 residues. Germline-derived CDR1 and CDR2 are MNHEY and SMNVEV (reference sequence). V was trimmed by 6 bases and J by 0 bases, leaving 8 bases between them. DNA of the CDR3: TGTGCCAGCAGACTCACCACGAACACCGGGGAGCTGTTTTTT. Translating gives CASRLTTNTGELFF.

V is TRBV30 and J is TRBJ2-7; tentatively, D is TRBD1 (5 bases). Germline CDR1 GTSNPN, CDR2 SVGIG (reference sequence). Trimming removed 0 bases at V and 6 bases at J, with 15 bases between. The CDR3 is 14 residues long. CDR3 sequence reads: CAWSVGQGGSEQYF. Here the CDR3 DNA reads TGTGCCTGGAGTGTAGGGCAGGGCGGTTCCGAGCAGTACTTC.

This chain connects TRBV14 to TRBJ1-1, with D tentatively TRBD1 (5 bases). V was shortened by 0 bases and J by 0 bases, with 14 bases between the two germline ends. Germline values: CDR1 SGHDN, CDR2 FVKESK. The CDR3 is 17 amino acids. CDR3 sequence reads: CASSQEEGTLMNTEAFF. In DNA, the CDR3 is TGTGCCAGCAGCCAAGAAGAAGGGACTCTAATGAACACTGAAGCTTTCTTT.

J is TRBJ1-1 and V is TRBV25-1, with 8 bases lining up with TRBD1. The CDR3 loop spans 12 amino acids. Germline lookup yields CDR1 MGHDK and CDR2 SYGVNS. Losses at the gene ends were 6 bases for V and 10 bases for J; bases not matched to a gene: 7. The CDR3 region has the DNA TGTGCCAGCAGCGGGGGACAGGTTTCAGCTTTCTTT. Its translation is CASSGGQVSAFF.

This sequence joins TRBV27 and TRBJ2-7; 10 nucleotides align to TRBD2. The germline V gene encodes CDR1 MNHEY and CDR2 SMNVEV (reference sequence). Trimming at V came to 6 bases and at J to 3 bases, leaving 5 bases not matched to a gene. CDR3 length equals 14 residues. The CDR3, as DNA: TGTGCCAGCAGACCCTCTAGCGGGAGCTACGAGCAGTACTTC. As protein: CASRPSSGSYEQYF.

The V gene is TRBV30, the J gene TRBJ2-1; 14 nucleotides align to TRBD2. Germline CDR1 is GTSNPN and CDR2 is SVGIG (reference sequence). The CDR3 is 15 residues long. J lost 8 bases, V lost 0 bases, and 3 bases had no gene match. Here the CDR3 reads CAWSVGTSGSDEQFF. The DNA for the CDR3 is TGTGCCTGGAGTGTCGGGACTAGCGGGAGTGATGAGCAGTTCTTC.

This chain connects TRBV9 to TRBJ2-1, with D perhaps matching TRBD2 (5 bases). The CDR3 is made up of 15 amino acids. V lost 4 bases, J lost 8 bases, and 19 bases lay in between. Germline V gene lookup returns CDR1 SGDLS and CDR2 YYNGEE. The CDR3, as DNA: TGTGCCAGCAGCTCCGACACTAGTTTCTTCGATGAGCAGTTCTTC. As protein: CASSSDTSFFDEQFF. The whole variable domain, filled in from reference TRBV9 and TRBJ2-1, reads DSGVTQTPKHLITATGQRVTLRCSPRSGDLSVYWYQQSLDQGLQFLIQYYNGEERAKGNILERFSAQQFPDLHSELNLSSLELGDSALYFCASSSDTSFFDEQFFGPGTRLTVL.

The V gene is TRBV30, the J gene TRBJ1-1; the D gene is possibly TRBD1 (5 bases). Trimming shortened V by 1 base and J by 6 bases, and 12 bases separated the two germline ends. CDR1 is GTSNPN and CDR2 is SVGIG in the germline V gene (reference sequence). The CDR3 extends over 13 amino acids. The CDR3 sequence is CAWSGQGYAEAFF. CDR3 bases: TGTGCCTGGAGTGGTCAGGGTTACGCTGAAGCTTTCTTT.

The chain links TRBV19 to TRBJ2-1; 7 nucleotides match TRBD2. Trimming removed 3 bases from V and 5 bases from J; junction bases left unmatched: 7. Germline V gives CDR1 LNHDA, CDR2 SQIVND (reference sequence). This CDR3 has 15 residues. The CDR3 DNA is TGTGCCAGTAGTATTTCTTTGAGCGGGAACAATGAGCAGTTCTTC. Protein product: CASSISLSGNNEQFF.

The chain has TRBV10-3 and TRBJ1-1; a weak D match, TRBD1 (5 bases). Trimming pared 4 bases from V and 1 base from J, leaving 7 bases between. Per the germline V gene, CDR1 is ENHRY and CDR2 is SYGVKD. The CDR3 totals 13 residues. DNA for the CDR3: TGTGCCATCAGTGCCCAGGGGAACACTGAAGCTTTCTTT. Translation: CAISAQGNTEAFF.

The chain uses TRBV15 and TRBJ1-1; unclear D gene. Trimming left V 0 bases short and J 5 bases short, with 7 bases between. From germline, CDR1 is LNHNV and CDR2 YYDKDF (reference sequence). The CDR3 extends over 13 amino acids. The CDR3 DNA is TGTGCCACCAGCAGAGATATGCAGACTGAAGCTTTCTTT. It translates to CATSRDMQTEAFF.